The clone carrying this T cell receptor (beta chain) was seen a few times. Germline CDR1 is SEHNR and CDR2 is FQNEAQ (reference sequence). The CDR3 spans 11 residues. Trimming pared 1 base from V and 16 bases from J, leaving 11 bases between. The data originate from a study of blood T cell repertoires in COVID-19. Patients from Seattle were sampled longitudinally, starting during active infection. The assay was immunoSEQ multiplex PCR, and TCRdb's table has in-frame clones only and misses some. The data show about 170,000 clones, around 92% seen once. Sequenced input: peripheral blood. The chain combines TRBV7-9 with TRBJ1-5, with a tentative D call TRBD1 (5 bases). This TCR was recovered from a young man with COVID-19, enrolled during active disease. CDR3 nucleotide sequence: TGTGCCAGCAGCTTAGGACAGCGATTACATTTT. It codes for CASSLGQRLHF.